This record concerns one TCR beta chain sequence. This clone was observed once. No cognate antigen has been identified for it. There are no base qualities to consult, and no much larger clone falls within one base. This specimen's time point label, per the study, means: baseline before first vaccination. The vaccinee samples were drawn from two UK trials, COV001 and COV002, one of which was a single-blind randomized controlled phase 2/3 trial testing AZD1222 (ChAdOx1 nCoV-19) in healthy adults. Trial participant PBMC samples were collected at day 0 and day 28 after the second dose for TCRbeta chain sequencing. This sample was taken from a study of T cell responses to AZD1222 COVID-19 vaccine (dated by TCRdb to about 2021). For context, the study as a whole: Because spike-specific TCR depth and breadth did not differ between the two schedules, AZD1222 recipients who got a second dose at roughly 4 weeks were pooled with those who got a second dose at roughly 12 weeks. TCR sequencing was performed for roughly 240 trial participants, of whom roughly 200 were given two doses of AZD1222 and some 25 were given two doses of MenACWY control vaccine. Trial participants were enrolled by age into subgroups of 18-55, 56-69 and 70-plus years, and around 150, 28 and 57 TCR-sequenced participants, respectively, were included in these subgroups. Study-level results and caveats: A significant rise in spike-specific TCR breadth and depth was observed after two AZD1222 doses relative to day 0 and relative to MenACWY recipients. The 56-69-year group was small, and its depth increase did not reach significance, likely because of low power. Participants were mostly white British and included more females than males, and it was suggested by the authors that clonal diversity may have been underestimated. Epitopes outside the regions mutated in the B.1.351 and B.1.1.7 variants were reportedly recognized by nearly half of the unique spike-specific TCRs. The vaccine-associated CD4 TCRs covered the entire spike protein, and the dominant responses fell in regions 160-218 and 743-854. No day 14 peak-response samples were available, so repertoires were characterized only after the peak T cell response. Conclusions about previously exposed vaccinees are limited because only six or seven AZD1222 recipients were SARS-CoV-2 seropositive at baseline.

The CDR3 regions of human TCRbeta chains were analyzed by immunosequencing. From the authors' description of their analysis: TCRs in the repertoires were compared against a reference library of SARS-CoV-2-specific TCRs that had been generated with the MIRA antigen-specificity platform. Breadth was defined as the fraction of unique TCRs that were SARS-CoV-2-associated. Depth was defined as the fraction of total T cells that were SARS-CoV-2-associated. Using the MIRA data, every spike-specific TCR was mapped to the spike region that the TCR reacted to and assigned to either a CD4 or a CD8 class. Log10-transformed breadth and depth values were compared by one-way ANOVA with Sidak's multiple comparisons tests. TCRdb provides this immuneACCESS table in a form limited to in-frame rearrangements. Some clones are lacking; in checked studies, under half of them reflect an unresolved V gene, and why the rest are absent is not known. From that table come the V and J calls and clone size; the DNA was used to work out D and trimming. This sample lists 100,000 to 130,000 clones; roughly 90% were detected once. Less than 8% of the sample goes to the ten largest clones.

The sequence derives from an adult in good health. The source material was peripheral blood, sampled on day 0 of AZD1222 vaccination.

The nucleotides are TGTGCCAGCAGCCATAATCTGGGGGGAGATACGCAGTATTTT. It translates as CASSHNLGGDTQYF. Recombination linked TRBV6-6 to TRBJ2-3, with TRBD2 as a weak D call on 6 bases. Trimming costs V 6 bases and J 5 bases, and their ends lie 15 bases apart. CDR1 and CDR2 are drawn from the germline V gene (reference sequence): MNHNY, SVGAGI. The CDR3 runs 14 amino acids, cysteine and phenylalanine included. Just the 42-base CDR3 DNA is kept, in frame starting at base 1.